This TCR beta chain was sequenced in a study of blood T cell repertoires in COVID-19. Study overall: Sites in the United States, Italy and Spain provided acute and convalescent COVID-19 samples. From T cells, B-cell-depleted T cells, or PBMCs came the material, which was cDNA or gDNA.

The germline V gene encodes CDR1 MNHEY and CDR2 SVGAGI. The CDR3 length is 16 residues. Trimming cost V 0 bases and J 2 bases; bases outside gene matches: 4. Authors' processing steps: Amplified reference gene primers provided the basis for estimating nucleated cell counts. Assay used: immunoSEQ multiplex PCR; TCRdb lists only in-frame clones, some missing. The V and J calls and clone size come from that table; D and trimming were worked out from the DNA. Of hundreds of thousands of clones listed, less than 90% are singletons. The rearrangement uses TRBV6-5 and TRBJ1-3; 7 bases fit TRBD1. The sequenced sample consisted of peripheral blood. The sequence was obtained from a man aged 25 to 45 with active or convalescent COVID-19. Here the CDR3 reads CASSYSRTGAGNTIYF. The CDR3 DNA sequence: TGTGCCAGCAGTTACTCTCGCACAGGGGCTGGAAACACCATATATTTT.